These T cell receptor beta chains were read from a single sample in a study of blood T cell repertoires in COVID-19. Method: immunoSEQ multiplex PCR; TCRdb's copy keeps in-frame clones and lacks some. In the table there are 350,000 to 450,000 clones, approximately 86% of which are singletons. The specimen was peripheral blood. The origin of the receptors is a human donor in a cohort sampled during active COVID-19. Both conserved end residues are part of each CDR3. D genes are given only for firm matches. The size field is filled for only some rows; it gives once, few, many or a size class.

size | D | J | V | CDR3 | DNA
few | TRBD2 | TRBJ2-1 | TRBV2 | CASSEAGTRQFF | TGTGCCAGCAGTGAAGCCGGGACTAGGCAGTTCTTC
NA | NA | TRBJ1-3 | TRBV30 | CAWGRRSSGNTIYF | TGTGCCTGGGGCAGGCGAAGCTCTGGAAACACCATATATTTT
NA | NA | TRBJ1-1 | TRBV5-1 | CASADRINTEAFF | TGCGCCAGCGCGGACAGAATAAACACTGAAGCTTTCTTT
NA | TRBD1 | TRBJ1-4 | TRBV6-5 | CASSRGTNEKLFF | TGTGCCAGCAGCAGGGGGACTAATGAAAAACTGTTTTTT
NA | TRBD1 | TRBJ1-4 | TRBV19 | CASSIEPGQGKELFF | TGTGCCAGTAGTATAGAACCGGGACAGGGGAAGGAACTGTTTTTT
once | TRBD1 | TRBJ1-5 | TRBV28 | CASSLWQGEGQPQHF | TGTGCCAGCAGTTTATGGCAGGGGGAAGGCCAGCCCCAGCATTTT
once | NA | TRBJ2-1 | TRBV7-9 | CASSLARSGLPSDEQFF | TGTGCCAGCAGCTTAGCTCGTAGCGGCCTCCCGAGTGATGAGCAGTTCTTC
NA | NA | TRBJ2-5 | TRBV21-1 | CASTGHEETQYF | TGTGCCAGCACGGGACATGAAGAGACCCAGTACTTC
NA | TRBD2 | TRBJ2-5 | TRBV2 | CASTNSGGDQETQYF | TGTGCCAGCACAAATAGCGGGGGGGACCAAGAGACCCAGTACTTC
NA | TRBD2 | TRBJ2-1 | TRBV24-1 | CATSGRTSVKFF | TGTGCCACCAGTGGTAGGACTAGCGTAAAGTTCTTC
NA | NA | TRBJ1-5 | TRBV11-2 | CASSPAGGRGNQPQHF | TGTGCCAGCAGCCCCGCCGGAGGTCGAGGCAATCAGCCCCAGCATTTT
NA | NA | TRBJ2-7 | TRBV30 | CAWRTGEGYEQYF | TGTGCCTGGAGGACAGGGGAGGGTTACGAGCAGTACTTC
NA | TRBD2 | TRBJ2-5 | TRBV7-9 | CASSLTSGGKETQYF | TGTGCCAGCAGCCTGACTAGCGGGGGAAAAGAGACCCAGTACTTC
NA | NA | TRBJ2-5 | TRBV2 | CASSELWRGTQYF | TGTGCCAGCAGTGAACTCTGGCGAGGGACCCAGTACTTC
NA | TRBD1 | TRBJ1-5 | TRBV19 | CASSGDRVRPQHF | TGTGCCAGTAGCGGGGACAGAGTAAGGCCCCAGCATTTT
NA | NA | TRBJ2-5 | TRBV7-8 | CASSFSGRRQETQYF | TGTGCCAGCAGCTTCTCAGGGCGACGGCAAGAGACCCAGTACTTC
NA | TRBD1 | TRBJ1-4 | TRBV6-5 | CATAQTGPNEKLFF | TGTGCCACCGCCCAGACAGGGCCTAATGAAAAACTGTTTTTT
NA | NA | TRBJ2-3 | TRBV21-1 | CASSKDHGSDAWGDTQYF | TGTGCCAGCAGCAAAGATCATGGTAGCGACGCTTGGGGAGATACGCAGTATTTT
NA | NA | TRBJ1-6 | TRBV5-1 | CASSLGQYESPLHF | TGCGCCAGCAGCCTCGGACAGTACGAATCACCCCTCCACTTT
NA | TRBD1 | TRBJ1-2 | TRBV7-3 | CASSLTPGQDPLGYTF | TGTGCCAGCAGCTTAACCCCCGGACAGGACCCTTTGGGCTACACCTTC
NA | TRBD2 | TRBJ2-7 | TRBV27 | CASSLGGTYEQYF | TGTGCCAGCAGTCTCGGGGGGACCTACGAGCAGTACTTC
NA | TRBD2 | TRBJ2-7 | TRBV12-3/TRBV12-4 | CASSRTSIHEQYF | TGTGCCAGCAGTCGGACTAGTATCCACGAGCAGTACTTC
NA | TRBD2 | TRBJ2-2 | TRBV7-8 | CASSLVRSSGRNWELFF | TGTGCCAGCAGCTTAGTAAGGTCTAGCGGGAGAAACTGGGAGCTGTTTTTT
NA | NA | TRBJ1-5 | TRBV19 | CASSPLLWGTQPQHF | TGTGCCAGTAGCCCGTTATTGTGGGGCACTCAGCCCCAGCATTTT
NA | TRBD2 | TRBJ2-1 | TRBV29-1 | CSVDGPPQLADSYNEQFF | TGCAGCGTTGATGGCCCTCCCCAACTAGCGGATTCCTACAATGAGCAGTTCTTC
NA | NA | TRBJ1-6 | TRBV19 | CASSVNYNSPLHF | TGTGCCAGTAGCGTTAACTATAATTCACCCCTCCACTTT
NA | TRBD1 | TRBJ1-1 | TRBV10-3 | CAIRSTRDSRSTEAFF | TGTGCCATCAGAAGCACCCGGGACAGTCGTAGCACTGAAGCTTTCTTT
NA | TRBD1 | TRBJ2-2 | TRBV9 | CASSGTGTENTGELFF | TGTGCCAGCAGCGGGACCGGGACAGAGAACACCGGGGAGCTGTTTTTT
NA | TRBD1 | TRBJ2-7 | TRBV30 | CAWSGDRGYEQYF | TGTGCCTGGAGCGGGGACAGGGGTTACGAGCAGTACTTC
NA | NA | TRBJ1-5 | TRBV30 | CAAGRNNQPQHF | TGTGCCGCGGGCCGTAACAATCAGCCCCAGCATTTT
NA | NA | TRBJ1-5 | TRBV5-8 | CASSLGTVQNQPQHF | TGTGCCAGCAGCTTGGGGACAGTTCAGAATCAGCCCCAGCATTTT
NA | NA | TRBJ2-7 | TRBV5-5 | CASTMGTSYEQYF | TGTGCCAGCACCATGGGGACATCCTACGAGCAGTACTTC
once | TRBD1 | TRBJ1-1 | TRBV18 | CASSPPDPGQGLAFF | TGTGCCAGCTCACCACCAGATCCGGGACAGGGGTTGGCTTTCTTT
NA | NA | TRBJ1-5 | TRBV2 | CASSVQISNQPQHF | TGTGCCAGCAGTGTGCAGATTAGCAATCAGCCCCAGCATTTT
NA | NA | TRBJ1-2 | TRBV7-9 | CASSLYDGYTF | TGTGCCAGCAGCTTATATGATGGCTACACCTTC
NA | NA | TRBJ1-4 | TRBV9 | CASSVGQGHNEKLFF | TGTGCCAGCAGCGTAGGTCAGGGGCACAATGAAAAACTGTTTTTT
NA | NA | TRBJ2-7 | TRBV2 | CASTMGGVKFYEQYF | TGTGCCAGCACCATGGGCGGGGTTAAATTCTACGAGCAGTACTTC
few | TRBD2 | TRBJ2-7 | TRBV20-1 | CSASFRSRGAGLSSYEQYF | TGCAGTGCTAGTTTCCGCTCGCGTGGAGCGGGACTCTCCTCCTACGAGCAGTACTTC
NA | NA | TRBJ2-1 | TRBV21-1 | CASRKKGLFNEQFF | TGTGCCAGCAGGAAAAAGGGACTATTCAATGAGCAGTTCTTC
NA | NA | TRBJ1-3 | TRBV7-8 | CASSPASSGNTIYF | TGTGCCAGCAGCCCCGCGTCCTCTGGAAACACCATATATTTT
NA | TRBD1 | TRBJ2-1 | TRBV25-1 | CASSEKGQGGYNEQFF | TGTGCCAGCAGTGAAAAGGGACAGGGGGGCTACAATGAGCAGTTCTTC
once | NA | TRBJ2-7 | TRBV4-2 | CASSQDRGTGGSYEQYF | TGTGCCAGCAGCCAAGATAGGGGGACGGGAGGCTCCTACGAGCAGTACTTC
NA | NA | TRBJ1-1 | TRBV6-5 | CASSQNRALNTEAFF | TGTGCCAGCAGTCAAAACAGGGCTTTGAACACTGAAGCTTTCTTT
NA | TRBD1 | TRBJ1-1 | TRBV29-1 | CSVDGQGDTEAFF | TGCAGCGTCGACGGACAGGGTGACACTGAAGCTTTCTTT
NA | NA | TRBJ2-5 | TRBV25-1 | CASSSQGITQYF | TGTGCCAGCAGTTCACAGGGAATCACCCAGTACTTC
NA | NA | TRBJ1-4 | TRBV6-5 | CASKAGAATNEKLFF | TGTGCCAGCAAGGCAGGGGCGGCAACTAATGAAAAACTGTTTTTT
NA | NA | TRBJ2-1 | TRBV7-3 | CASSRSIAAYNEQFF | TGTGCCAGCAGCCGGTCGATAGCGGCTTACAATGAGCAGTTCTTC
NA | TRBD2 | TRBJ2-2 | TRBV6-1 | CASSGLAGLNTGELFF | TGTGCCAGCAGTGGACTAGCGGGCCTGAACACCGGGGAGCTGTTTTTT
NA | TRBD2 | TRBJ2-7 | TRBV3-1/TRBV3-2 | CASSQDRLAGEQYF | TGTGCCAGCAGCCAAGATAGGCTAGCGGGCGAGCAGTACTTC
NA | TRBD1 | TRBJ2-1 | TRBV3-1/TRBV3-2 | CASRDSLYNEQFF | TGTGCCAGCCGGGACAGCCTCTACAATGAGCAGTTCTTC